The 30 T cell receptor beta chains below come from one sample, sequenced in a study of PD-1 blockade in classical Hodgkin lymphoma. Generated by immunoSEQ multiplex PCR, the TCRdb table keeps only in-frame clones and is missing some. The sample carries under 30,000 clones, roughly 70% recorded once. Each patient's relapse followed autologous stem cell transplantation, and brentuximab vedotin exposure varied. Sequenced material: peripheral blood mononuclear cells (PBMCs), taken before the second cycle of nivolumab. These receptors were collected from a human donor with classical Hodgkin lymphoma.

The CDR3 nucleotides are TGTGCCAGTTTCGGGGATACGCAGTATTTT. Residues: CASFGDTQYF. The rearrangement joins TRBV2 to TRBJ2-3; D gene unclear. CDR1 and CDR2 from the germline V gene are SNHLY and FYNNEI. Trimming took 9 bases from V and 6 from J, leaving 7 bases between them. The length of the CDR3 is 10 residues.

The J gene is TRBJ2-5, the V gene TRBV10-3; 11 positions agree with TRBD2. Germline lookup yields CDR1 ENHRY and CDR2 SYGVKD. The V gene end was trimmed by 7 bases and the J gene end by 5 bases; junction bases not matched to a gene: 6. The CDR3 extends over 14 amino acids. The CDR3 is CAIKGTSGTETQYF. The CDR3 nucleotides are TGTGCCATCAAGGGGACTAGCGGAACGGAGACCCAGTACTTC.

The rearrangement uses TRBV28 and TRBJ2-5; 7 bases map to TRBD1. The CDR3 sequence is 14 residues long. V was pared by 3 bases and J by 4 bases, with 5 bases of the junction left unmatched. Germline CDR1 reads MDHEN; CDR2 reads SYDVKM. In DNA, the CDR3 is TGTGCCAGCAGTTTTCCGACAGGGTCAGAGACCCAGTACTTC. As protein: CASSFPTGSETQYF.

V is TRBV30 and J is TRBJ2-5; 9 nucleotides align to TRBD2. CDR1 GTSNPN and CDR2 SVGIG come from the germline V gene (reference sequence). The CDR3 has 15 amino acids. The chain's CDR3 is CSYSDRRLAGISQYF. The CDR3 nucleotides read TGTTCCTACTCCGACCGCCGGCTAGCGGGGATCTCCCAGTACTTC.

This clone turned up a few times. This chain links TRBV28 with TRBJ1-4; D gene unclear. Germline V CDR1 and CDR2: MDHEN, SYDVKM. Trimming pared 8 bases from V and 3 bases from J, leaving 10 bases between. The CDR3 consists of 13 residues. The CDR3 DNA follows: TGTGCCAGCGGGTCGTACCCTAATGAAAAACTGTTTTTT. Translating it yields CASGSYPNEKLFF. Full variable domain (missing parts from reference TRBV28 and TRBJ1-4): DVKVTQSSRYLVKRTGEKVFLECVQDMDHENMFWYRQDPGLGLRLIYFSYDVKMKEKGDIPEGYSVSREKKERFSLILESASTNQTSMYLCASGSYPNEKLFFGSGTQLSVL.

V is TRBV5-1 and J is TRBJ2-1; no clear D. V was cut by 5 bases and J by 2 bases, with 14 bases left in between. Germline CDR1 SGHRS, CDR2 YFSETQ. This CDR3 is 15 amino acids long. The CDR3 DNA is TGCGCCAGCAGGGGCATCCCCCAGCCCTACAATGAGCAGTTCTTC. Amino acids: CASRGIPQPYNEQFF.

CDR3 region: CASSFRSTSGGARETQYF. Here the CDR3 DNA reads TGTGCCAGCAGCTTTCGATCGACTAGCGGGGGGGCAAGAGAGACCCAGTACTTC. This chain uses TRBV5-5 with TRBJ2-5; TRBD2 agrees at 14 bases. Trimming removed 2 bases from V and 4 bases from J; junction bases left unmatched: 10. This CDR3 is built from 18 residues. Germline V gene data show CDR1 as SGHKS and CDR2 as YYEKEE (reference sequence).

In regard to this clone: Other nucleotide sequences in the sample specify the same CDR3. V and J are TRBV6-5 and TRBJ1-4, with D uncertain. Germline CDR1 and CDR2: MNHEY and SVGAGI. The CDR3 sequence is 15 residues long. Trimming pared 0 bases from V and 5 bases from J, leaving 10 bases between. As DNA, the CDR3 is TGTGCCAGCAGTTACTCGGGCAGATTAAATGAAAAACTGTTTTTT. This codes for CASSYSGRLNEKLFF.

The genes are TRBV10-2 and TRBJ1-2; 7 bases match TRBD1. CDR3 length: 15 amino acids. Germline CDR1 is WSHSY and CDR2 is SAAADI. Trimming removed 3 bases from V and 4 bases from J; junction bases left unmatched: 8. The CDR3 coding sequence is TGCGCCAGCAGTGACTACCGGGACAGCCCCTATGGCTACACCTTC. Encoded protein: CASSDYRDSPYGYTF.

This chain's CDR3 is CASSLGQGATYEQYV. CDR3 DNA: TGTGCCAGCAGCCTAGGGCAGGGGGCCACCTACGAGCAGTACGTC. This chain links TRBV2 with TRBJ2-7, with 8 bases aligning to TRBD1. The germline V gene has CDR1 SNHLY and CDR2 FYNNEI. There are 15 residues in the CDR3. V dropped 6 bases and J dropped 2; count of bases not matched to a gene: 9.

The V and J genes are TRBV7-2 and TRBJ2-5; D remains ambiguous. V lost 1 base, J lost 6 bases, and 9 bases lay in between. Germline V gives CDR1 SGHTA, CDR2 FQGNSA. The CDR3 consists of 13 residues. This CDR3 is CASSLEKGKTQYF. The CDR3 DNA reads TGTGCCAGCAGCTTAGAAAAAGGAAAGACCCAGTACTTC.

The rearrangement uses TRBV28 and TRBJ1-2, with 9 bases matching TRBD1. V was clipped by 6 bases and J by 4 bases; unmatched bases: 15. Germline values: CDR1 MDHEN, CDR2 SYDVKM. The CDR3 is made up of 17 amino acids. The CDR3 nucleotides read TGTGCCAGCAGCAATCCGGGACAGGGAAGGTTGAGCTATGGCTACACCTTC. Translation: CASSNPGQGRLSYGYTF.

J is TRBJ1-5 and V is TRBV28; perhaps TRBD1 as D (5 bases). Germline V gives CDR1 MDHEN, CDR2 SYDVKM. The length of the CDR3 is 15 residues. The V gene lost 3 bases and the J gene lost 2 bases, with 11 bases spanning the gap. CDR3 in amino acids: CASSLRRGRNQPQHF. The CDR3 region has the DNA TGTGCCAGCAGTTTGAGGAGGGGTCGCAATCAGCCCCAGCATTTT.

V gene TRBV7-2 combines with J gene TRBJ1-4; D possibly corresponds to TRBD1 (6 bases). Trimming shortened V by 1 base and J by 7 bases, and 10 bases separated the two germline ends. The V gene's germline CDR1 is SGHTA and CDR2 FQGNSA. This CDR3 has 14 residues. The CDR3 nucleotides read TGTGCCAGCAGCTTAGGGACAGAAGGTGAAAAACTGTTTTTT. Protein: CASSLGTEGEKLFF.

This clone was counted once. The chain links TRBV27 to TRBJ1-1; unclear D gene. The CDR3 extends over 13 amino acids. Germline CDR1 and CDR2: MNHEY and SMNVEV (reference sequence). V lost 4 bases and J 3 bases, leaving 9 bases between the germline ends. For the CDR3, the DNA is TGTGCCAGCAGTTGGATCGCGGACACTGAAGCTTTCTTT. Residues: CASSWIADTEAFF.

The rearrangement joins TRBV4-3 to TRBJ2-2; D may be TRBD2 (6 bases). The CDR3 runs 13 residues. Germline loops: CDR1 LGHNA, CDR2 YSLEER. V was cut by 1 base and J by 10 bases, with 10 bases left in between. The CDR3 nucleotides read TGCGCCAGCAGCCAAGGGGAGGCCCAGGAGCTGTTTTTT. Translating gives CASSQGEAQELFF.

The CDR3 reads CASSGTELTSGANVLTF. The DNA of the CDR3 is TGTGCCAGCAGTGGAACTGAACTCACCTCTGGGGCCAACGTCCTGACTTTC. This chain joins TRBV2 and TRBJ2-6; D is uncertain. The CDR3 runs to 17 residues. Germline V gene sequence: CDR1 SNHLY, CDR2 FYNNEI. The V and J ends lost 4 bases and 0 bases respectively, with 13 bases between them.

This clone was seen more than once but under ten times. The chain carries TRBV9 and TRBJ2-7, with D possibly being TRBD1 (5 bases). Germline loops: CDR1 SGDLS, CDR2 YYNGEE. The CDR3 has 14 amino acids. Trimming left V 4 bases short and J 0 bases short, with 11 bases between. In DNA, the CDR3 is TGTGCCAGCAGCACTACAGGCCTCTCCTACGAGCAGTACTTC. This codes for CASSTTGLSYEQYF.

This clone was detected only a few times. Additional DNA sequences in this sample encode the identical CDR3. This rearrangement joins TRBV4-1 to TRBJ1-1, with 7 bases that match TRBD1. The CDR3 has 15 amino acids. J was trimmed by 4 bases and V by 1 base; bases with no gene match: 6. Germline values: CDR1 MGHRA, CDR2 YSYEKL. The CDR3 sequence is CASSQAYRGRTEAFF. In DNA, the CDR3 is TGCGCCAGCAGCCAAGCGTACAGGGGTCGCACTGAAGCTTTCTTT.

This sequence joins TRBV2 and TRBJ1-2, with unresolved D. Trimming took off 7 bases at V and 0 bases at J, with 9 bases between the two ends. The CDR3 covers 13 residues. Germline lookup yields CDR1 SNHLY and CDR2 FYNNEI. The CDR3 region has the DNA TGTGCCAGCAAGAGAGACTCTAACTATGGCTACACCTTC. Its protein product is CASKRDSNYGYTF.

The chain combines TRBV18 with TRBJ1-1, with TRBD1 as a possible D gene (5 bases). There are 13 residues in the CDR3. Germline CDR1 KGHSH, CDR2 LQKENI. Deletions cut 5 bases from V and 2 bases from J, with 9 bases between. This CDR3 reads CASSGGLNTEAFF. Written as DNA, the CDR3 is TGTGCCAGCTCAGGGGGACTTAACACTGAAGCTTTCTTT.

This chain links TRBV4-1 with TRBJ2-4; D may be TRBD2 (7 bases). The CDR3 is made up of 15 amino acids. The germline V and J ends were trimmed by 0 bases and 6 bases, with 12 bases remaining between them. CDR1 MGHRA and CDR2 YSYEKL come from the germline V gene. CDR3 residues: CASSQDGGGLNIQYF. For the CDR3, the DNA is TGCGCCAGCAGCCAAGATGGGGGGGGCCTAAACATTCAGTACTTC.

V gene TRBV21-1 combines with J gene TRBJ1-3. TRBV21-1 is tagged as a pseudogene. CDR3 size: 18 residues. CDR3 in DNA: TGTGCCAGCAGCAAAACGGGTATGGAAGCGGCCTCTGGAAACACCATATATTTT. Protein product: CASSKTGMEAASGNTIYF.

Ten or more counts support this clone. V gene TRBV28 combines with J gene TRBJ1-4, with D possibly being TRBD1 (5 bases). V dropped 2 bases and J dropped 2 bases, with 9 bases sitting between them. CDR3 size: 15 residues. Looked up from germline, CDR1 is MDHEN and CDR2 is SYDVKM. The CDR3: CASSLQGYTNEKLFF. The CDR3 DNA is TGTGCCAGCAGTTTACAGGGTTACACTAATGAAAAACTGTTTTTT.

The rearrangement joins TRBV2 to TRBJ1-2, with D maybe TRBD1 (5 bases). Germline V gene sequence: CDR1 SNHLY, CDR2 FYNNEI. V dropped 4 bases and J dropped 4 bases, with 10 bases sitting between them. The CDR3 is 13 residues long. DNA of the CDR3: TGTGCCAGCAGTGGGCAGGGCCTCTATGGCTACACCTTC. Translating gives CASSGQGLYGYTF.

V and J are TRBV11-2 and TRBJ1-3; no reliable D call. Deletions cut 2 bases from V and 4 bases from J, with 15 bases between. This CDR3 spans 16 amino acids. The germline V gene encodes CDR1 SGHAT and CDR2 FQNNGV. The CDR3 DNA is TGTGCCAGCAGCTTATCGGGAAGGAAAATCGGAAACACCATATATTTT. This sequence encodes CASSLSGRKIGNTIYF.

In its sample, this clone is medium-sized. The chain employs TRBV7-9 and TRBJ2-1; D is unresolved. Germline V lookup: CDR1 SEHNR, CDR2 FQNEAQ (reference sequence). There are 13 residues in the CDR3. The germline V and J ends were trimmed by 4 bases and 5 bases, with 9 bases remaining between them. The CDR3: CASSWSLDNEQFF. DNA of the CDR3: TGTGCCAGCAGCTGGTCTCTGGACAATGAGCAGTTCTTC.

The rearrangement links TRBV19 to TRBJ1-3, with 7 bases that match TRBD1. V lost 10 bases to trimming and J lost 0 bases; unmatched junction nucleotides: 6. Germline values: CDR1 LNHDA, CDR2 SQIVND (reference sequence). This CDR3 is built from 14 residues. In nucleotides, the CDR3 is TGTGCCACCGGACAGGTTTTCTCTGGAAACACCATATATTTT. Translating it yields CATGQVFSGNTIYF.

As for this clone: The identical CDR3 is also encoded by other nucleotide sequences in the sample. The chain links TRBV2 to TRBJ1-2; maybe TRBD1 (6 bases). CDR3 length: 14 residues. Trimming removed 8 bases at V and 1 base at J, with 14 bases between. Per the germline V gene, CDR1 is SNHLY and CDR2 is FYNNEI. The CDR3: CASGGPASNYGYTF. CDR3 in DNA: TGTGCCAGCGGGGGGCCCGCCAGTAACTATGGCTACACCTTC.

The chain joins TRBV2 to TRBJ2-6; D gene ambiguous. Germline lookup yields CDR1 SNHLY and CDR2 FYNNEI. The CDR3 has 20 residues. V dropped 0 bases and J dropped 0 bases, with 18 bases sitting between them. This CDR3 is CASSEALQGKQVSGANVLTF. DNA of the CDR3: TGTGCCAGCAGTGAAGCGCTTCAAGGAAAACAAGTCTCTGGGGCCAACGTCCTGACTTTC.